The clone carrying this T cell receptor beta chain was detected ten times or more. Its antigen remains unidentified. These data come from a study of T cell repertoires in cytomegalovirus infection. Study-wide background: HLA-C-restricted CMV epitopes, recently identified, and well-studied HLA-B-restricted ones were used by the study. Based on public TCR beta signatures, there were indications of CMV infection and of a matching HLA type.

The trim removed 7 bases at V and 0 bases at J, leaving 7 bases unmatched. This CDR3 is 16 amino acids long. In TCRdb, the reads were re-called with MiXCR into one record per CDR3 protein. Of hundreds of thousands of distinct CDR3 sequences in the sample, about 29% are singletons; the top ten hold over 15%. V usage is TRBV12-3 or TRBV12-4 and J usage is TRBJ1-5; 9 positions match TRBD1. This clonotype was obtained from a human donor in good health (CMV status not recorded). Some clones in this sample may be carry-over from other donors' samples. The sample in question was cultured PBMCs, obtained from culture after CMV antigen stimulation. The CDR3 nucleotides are TGTGCCAGCACCCCACAGGGGGCGCATAGCAATCAGCCCCAGCATTTT. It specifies CASTPQGAHSNQPQHF.